What follows describes a single TCR beta chain. Its antigen remains undetermined. No much larger clone is present one base from it, and per-base qualities are unavailable. The data originate from a study of blood T cell repertoires in COVID-19 (dated by TCRdb to 2020 to 2022). Describing the broader study: Collaborator samples came from the United States, Italy and Spain and covered acute and convalescent phases of COVID-19. Where HLA class I and class II types were available, the types were taken from metadata supplied by the sample provider, not from assay-based typing. The prospective study material was composed of cDNA or gDNA derived from T cells, B-cell-depleted T cells, or PBMCs. A freely available public database, intended as a resource for researchers studying the immune response to SARS-CoV-2, is where the repertoires were released. Deeply sampled blood TCRbeta repertoires from subjects exposed to, actively infected with, or recovered from COVID-19 were included in the dataset. Samples came from the ongoing ImmuneRACE study (first 160 participants) plus 1,254 subjects from 6 global collaborators. The sample metadata nearly always contained a de-identified subject ID, COVID-19 status, age in years and sex.

TCRbeta CDR3 regions were amplified from genomic DNA using the immunoSEQ Assay, a bias-controlled multiplex PCR. In the original analysis: The number of nucleated cells in each sample was estimated by amplification of reference gene primers within the assay. Sequence reads were collapsed and filtered to measure the absolute abundance of every unique TCRbeta CDR3 rearrangement. For each sample, productive Simpson clonality was calculated by taking the square root of Simpson's diversity index across productive rearrangements. Entries here come from immuneACCESS through TCRdb and include only in-frame sequences with V and J called. Some clones fail to appear in such tables; in the studies checked, an unresolved V gene covers under half of the shortfall, and the cause of the remainder is unknown. V, J and clone size are those of that table, while D and trimming were read from the DNA. The sample records fewer than 400,000 clones, about nine tenths of which are singletons. Roughly 1.9% of the sample is taken by the ten largest.

CDR1 and CDR2, per the germline V gene, are SGHRS and YFSETQ. V is shortened by 4 bases, J by 0 bases, and the region joining them spans 21 bases. The CDR3 covers 18 residues, taking in both the cysteine and the phenylalanine. Of all the DNA, just the CDR3 is kept, 54 bases in frame from base 1. The paper's findings and limits, for the study overall: The amount of clinical and demographic metadata varied by source and participant and was provided uncurated.

One collaborating source in Seattle enrolled patients while the patients were actively infected and followed the patients over time throughout the course of disease. The collaborating institutions used their own protocols to collect whole blood in K2EDTA tubes. For TCRbeta analysis, collaborators shipped samples in one of three forms: frozen whole blood, isolated PBMCs, or DNA extracted from either of those sample types. This receptor chain uses TRBV5-1 and TRBJ2-3; no D segment can be confidently identified. Sample: peripheral blood. The receptor was isolated from a woman aged 25 to 45 with COVID-19, enrolled during active disease. CDR3 region: CASSPPGQATSSTDTQYF. The DNA is as follows: TGCGCCAGCAGCCCTCCTGGGCAGGCGACCTCTAGCACAGATACGCAGTATTTT.